The clone carrying this T cell receptor (beta chain) came up once. Libraries were prepared by immunoSEQ multiplex PCR; TCRdb keeps only in-frame clonotypes and omits some of them. This sample has about 14,000 clones, with around 70% found just once. Drawing of blood for sampling happened at baseline, at cycle 4 day 1, and at cycle 7 day 1. This entry belongs to a study of OX40 agonist ivuxolimab in advanced cancers. This receptor was taken from an adult with an advanced solid tumor such as melanoma, head and neck, liver or kidney cancer. This specimen consisted of CD4+ or CD8+ T cells sorted from blood, obtained in a trial of the OX40 agonist ivuxolimab.

In DNA, the CDR3 is TGTGCCAGTAGTGGTGGGCTAGCGGGATTCAATGAGCAGTTCTTC. Protein: CASSGGLAGFNEQFF. The chain joins TRBV19 to TRBJ2-1, with 9 bases aligning to TRBD2. The CDR3 runs to 15 residues. V trimming: 5 bases; J trimming: 6 bases; junction bases outside the gene matches: 8. Germline V gene lookup returns CDR1 LNHDA and CDR2 SQIVND (reference sequence). The whole variable domain, filled in from reference TRBV19 and TRBJ2-1, reads DGGITQSPKYLFRKEGQNVTLSCEQNLNHDAMYWYRQDPGQGLRLIYYSQIVNDFQKGDIAEGYSVSREKKESFPLTVTSAQKNPTAFYLCASSGGLAGFNEQFFGPGTRLTVL.